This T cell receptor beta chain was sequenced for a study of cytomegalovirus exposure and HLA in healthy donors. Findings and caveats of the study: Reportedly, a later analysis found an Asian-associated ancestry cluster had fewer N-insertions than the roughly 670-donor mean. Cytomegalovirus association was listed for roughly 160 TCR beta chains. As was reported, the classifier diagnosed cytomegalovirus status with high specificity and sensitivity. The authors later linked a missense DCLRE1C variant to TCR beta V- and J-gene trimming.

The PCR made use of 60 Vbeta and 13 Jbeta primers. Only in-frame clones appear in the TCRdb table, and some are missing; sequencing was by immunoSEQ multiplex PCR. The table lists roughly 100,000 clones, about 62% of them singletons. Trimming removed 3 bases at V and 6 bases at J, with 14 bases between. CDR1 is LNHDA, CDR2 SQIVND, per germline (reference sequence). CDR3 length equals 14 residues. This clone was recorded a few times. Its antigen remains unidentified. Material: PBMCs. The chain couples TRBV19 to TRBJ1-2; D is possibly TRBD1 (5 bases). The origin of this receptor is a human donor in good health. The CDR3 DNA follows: TGTGCCAGTAGTATTGGTGGGGGGTCTGATGGCTACACCTTC. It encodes CASSIGGGSDGYTF.